This TCR beta chain was identified during a study of response to subunit inactivated influenza vaccine. Overall study findings and caveats: It was the authors' suggestion that each seasonal influenza vaccination recruits few new T cells.

Details on this clonotype: Antigen: not known.

TCRdb fed the RT-PCR reads into MiXCR, producing one record per CDR3 protein. This table holds some 190,000 distinct CDR3 sequences, about 15% found once. V was clipped by 0 bases and J by 4 bases, with 9 bases between them. Germline assignment: CDR1 LGHNA and CDR2 YNFKEQ. The CDR3 loop spans 15 amino acids. V usage is TRBV4-2 and J usage is TRBJ1-4; D uncertain. The sequencing used CD8+ T cells sorted from PBMCs, collected roughly 5 days after vaccination. The TCR comes from a man in his fifties who received an inactivated influenza vaccine. As DNA, the CDR3 is TGTGCCAGCAGCCAAGAGGAACGGAGTAATGAAAAACTGTTTTTT. It translates to CASSQEERSNEKLFF.